A single sample gave rise to the 8 T cell receptor beta chains below, sequenced in a study of blood T cells in healthy people across ages. A J-beta primer mix and a sample-barcoded 5' primer were used in a second PCR of roughly 6 to 12 cycles. TCRdb independently ran MiXCR on the 5' RACE reads; one entry per CDR3 protein. The sample lists some 1.5 million distinct CDR3 sequences; 28% were seen once. The specimen sequenced was blood. The receptors shown here come from a woman aged 25 to 39 in good health.

This clonotype has just a few counts. The chain employs TRBV7-2 and TRBJ1-2, with D uncertain. CDR1 and CDR2 from the germline V gene are SGHTA and FQGNSA. The CDR3 has 14 residues. Trimming pared 1 base from V and 8 bases from J, leaving 14 bases between. Written as DNA, the CDR3 is TGTGCCAGCAGCTTAGAGTTCAGACATGTCGGCTACACCTTC. Amino acid sequence: CASSLEFRHVGYTF.

Ten or more counts support this clonotype. The chain joins TRBV20-1 to TRBJ2-7; 14 bases line up with TRBD2. The ends lost 1 base at V and 2 bases at J; junction bases unmatched: 1. The CDR3 is 15 residues long. Per germline, CDR1 DFQATT and CDR2 SNEGSKA (reference sequence). As DNA, the CDR3 is TGCAGTGCTAGAGGACTAGCGGGAGGGGCCTACGAGCAGTACTTC. Translation: CSARGLAGGAYEQYF.

The chain combines TRBV12-3 or TRBV12-4 with TRBJ2-1, with D tentatively TRBD1 (6 bases). This CDR3 region has 13 residues. The germline V and J ends were trimmed by 11 bases and 4 bases, with 15 bases remaining between them. The chain's CDR3 is CAGSTDRYNEQFF. The CDR3 DNA is TGTGCCGGCTCCACTGACAGGTACAATGAGCAGTTCTTC.

The V and J genes are TRBV28 and TRBJ2-2; a possible D gene is TRBD2 (5 bases). Germline CDR1 reads MDHEN; CDR2 reads SYDVKM. V lost 7 bases and J lost 4, with 19 bases in between. CDR3 length equals 16 residues. CDR3 DNA: TGTGCCAGCACCCCGATTGAGGGAAAGGGCACCGGGGAGCTGTTTTTT. Encoded protein: CASTPIEGKGTGELFF.

The rearrangement joins TRBV5-1 to TRBJ2-3; possible D gene TRBD2, 5 bases. Trimming took off 0 bases at V and 1 base at J, with 18 bases between the two ends. Germline V gene sequence: CDR1 SGHRS, CDR2 YFSETQ. CDR3 size: 18 residues. The DNA of the CDR3 is TGCGCCAGCAGCTTGGCCCGGAGGAGCGAGGAGGGCACAGATACGCAGTATTTT. It codes for CASSLARRSEEGTDTQYF.

Comment on this clonotype: One junction end does not reproduce the germline sequence, and a read error may be involved. The chain links TRBV7-3 to TRBJ2-5, with TRBD2 matching 14 bases. This CDR3 contains 15 residues. CDR1 is SGHTA, CDR2 FQGTGA, per germline. CDR3 sequence: CASSQGTSGREAQYF. As DNA, the CDR3 is TGTGCCAGCAGCCAGGGGACTAGCGGGAGAGAGGCCCAGTACTTC.

This clonotype was detected once. This may stem from a read error, because a much larger clone lies one nucleotide away. The rearrangement links TRBV20-1 to TRBJ2-1, with TRBD2 matching over 9 bases. The germline V gene encodes CDR1 DFQATT and CDR2 SNEGSKA (reference sequence). This CDR3 spans 15 amino acids. With 6 bases clipped from V and 8 bases from J, the junction kept 14 bases outside the gene matches. CDR3 sequence reads: CSARNSGLAMDEQFF. DNA for the CDR3: TGCAGTGCACGCAATTCGGGACTAGCTATGGATGAGCAGTTCTTC.

The chain links TRBV2 to TRBJ1-2, with D possibly matching TRBD1 (5 bases). CDR3 length: 15 residues. The V end lost 1 base, the J end lost 5 bases, and 14 bases lay between the germline ends. Germline V gene data show CDR1 as SNHLY and CDR2 as FYNNEI. The DNA of the CDR3 is TGTGCCAGCAGTGAAGGCGGGGCGCGGGGGTATGGCTACACCTTC. Amino acids: CASSEGGARGYGYTF.